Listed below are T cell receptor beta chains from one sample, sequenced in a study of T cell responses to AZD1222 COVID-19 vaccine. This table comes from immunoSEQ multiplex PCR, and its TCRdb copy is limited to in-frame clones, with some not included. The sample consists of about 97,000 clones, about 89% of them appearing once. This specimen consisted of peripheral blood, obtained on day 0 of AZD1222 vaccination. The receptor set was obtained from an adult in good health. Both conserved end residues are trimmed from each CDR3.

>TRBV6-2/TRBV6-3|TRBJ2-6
ASSPWGSGANVLT
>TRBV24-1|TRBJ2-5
ATSDAGAVQETQY
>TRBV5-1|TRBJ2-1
ASSPTSDYNEQF
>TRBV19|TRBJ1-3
AAGQVRNSGNTIY
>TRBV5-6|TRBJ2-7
ASTAGTGGFYEQY
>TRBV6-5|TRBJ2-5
ASSYSRGGQETQY
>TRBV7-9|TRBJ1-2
ASSLGGYGYT
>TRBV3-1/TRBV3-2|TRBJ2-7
ASSQGGGAYEQY
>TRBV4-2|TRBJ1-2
ASSLHSRDREGYT
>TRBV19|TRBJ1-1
ASSGGRRGQGDC
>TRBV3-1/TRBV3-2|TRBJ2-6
ASSQSRGQARGSGANVLT
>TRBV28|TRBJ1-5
ASAYSNQPQH
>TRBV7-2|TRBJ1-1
ASGIGEVGAF
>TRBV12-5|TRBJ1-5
ASAPGRNQPQH
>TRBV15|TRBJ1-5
ATSRDPGDQPQH
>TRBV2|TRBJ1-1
ASAVDRETEAF
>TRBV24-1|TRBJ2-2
ATSDHRKTNTGELF